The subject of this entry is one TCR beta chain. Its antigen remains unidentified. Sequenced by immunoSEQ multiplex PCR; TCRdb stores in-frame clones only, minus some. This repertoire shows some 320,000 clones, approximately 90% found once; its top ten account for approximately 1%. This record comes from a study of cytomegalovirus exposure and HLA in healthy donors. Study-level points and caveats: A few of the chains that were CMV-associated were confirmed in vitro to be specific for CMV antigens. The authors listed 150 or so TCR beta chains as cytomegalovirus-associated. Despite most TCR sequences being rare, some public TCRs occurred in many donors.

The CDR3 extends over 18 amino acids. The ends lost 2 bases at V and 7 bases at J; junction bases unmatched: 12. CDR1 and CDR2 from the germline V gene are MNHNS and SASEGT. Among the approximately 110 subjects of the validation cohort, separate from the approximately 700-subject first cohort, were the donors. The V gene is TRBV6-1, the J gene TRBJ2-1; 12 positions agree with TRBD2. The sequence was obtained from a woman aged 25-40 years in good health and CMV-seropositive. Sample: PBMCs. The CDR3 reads CASSEFPSGGAAINEQFF. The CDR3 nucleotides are TGTGCCAGCAGTGAATTCCCTAGCGGGGGGGCAGCGATAAATGAGCAGTTCTTC.